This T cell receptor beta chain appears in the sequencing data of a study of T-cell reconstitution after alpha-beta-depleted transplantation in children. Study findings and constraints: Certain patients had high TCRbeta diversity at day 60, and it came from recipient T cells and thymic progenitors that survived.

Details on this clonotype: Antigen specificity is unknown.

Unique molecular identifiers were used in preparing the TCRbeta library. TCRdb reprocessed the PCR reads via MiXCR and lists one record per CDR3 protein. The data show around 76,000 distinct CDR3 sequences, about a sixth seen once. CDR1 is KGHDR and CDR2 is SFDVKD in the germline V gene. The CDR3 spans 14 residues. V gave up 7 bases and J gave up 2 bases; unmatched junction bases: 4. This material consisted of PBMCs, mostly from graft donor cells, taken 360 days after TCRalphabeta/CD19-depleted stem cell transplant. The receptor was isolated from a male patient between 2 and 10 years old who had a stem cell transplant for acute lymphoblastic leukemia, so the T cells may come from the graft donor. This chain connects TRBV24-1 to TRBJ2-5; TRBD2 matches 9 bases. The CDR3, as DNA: TGTGCCACCAGCACTAGCGGGCGACAAGAGACCCAGTACTTC. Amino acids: CATSTSGRQETQYF.